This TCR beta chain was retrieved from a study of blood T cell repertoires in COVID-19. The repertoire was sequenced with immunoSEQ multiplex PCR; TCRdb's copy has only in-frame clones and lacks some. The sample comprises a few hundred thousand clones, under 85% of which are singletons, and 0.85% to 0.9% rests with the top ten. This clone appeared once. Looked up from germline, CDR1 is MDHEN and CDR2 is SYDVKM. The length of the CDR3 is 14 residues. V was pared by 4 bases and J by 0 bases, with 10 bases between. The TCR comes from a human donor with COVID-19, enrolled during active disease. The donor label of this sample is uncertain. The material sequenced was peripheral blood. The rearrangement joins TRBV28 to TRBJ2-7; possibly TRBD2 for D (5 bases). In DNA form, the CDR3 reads TGTGCCAGCAGTTCCCCGGGGATCTCCTACGAGCAGTACTTC. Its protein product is CASSSPGISYEQYF.